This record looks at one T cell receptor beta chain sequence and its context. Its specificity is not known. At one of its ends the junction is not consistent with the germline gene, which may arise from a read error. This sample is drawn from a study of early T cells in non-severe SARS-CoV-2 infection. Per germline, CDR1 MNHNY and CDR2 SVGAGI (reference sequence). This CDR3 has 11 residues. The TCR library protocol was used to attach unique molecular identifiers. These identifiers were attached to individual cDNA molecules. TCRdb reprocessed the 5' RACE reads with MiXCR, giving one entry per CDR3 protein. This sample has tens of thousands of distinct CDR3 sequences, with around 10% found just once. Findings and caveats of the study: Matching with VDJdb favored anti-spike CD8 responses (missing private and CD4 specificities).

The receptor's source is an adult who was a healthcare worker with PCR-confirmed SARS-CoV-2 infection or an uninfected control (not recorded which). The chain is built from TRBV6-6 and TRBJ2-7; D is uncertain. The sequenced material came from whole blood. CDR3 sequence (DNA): TGTGCCAGCAGCCCCCTACACGAGCAGTATTTC. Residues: CASSPLHEQYF.